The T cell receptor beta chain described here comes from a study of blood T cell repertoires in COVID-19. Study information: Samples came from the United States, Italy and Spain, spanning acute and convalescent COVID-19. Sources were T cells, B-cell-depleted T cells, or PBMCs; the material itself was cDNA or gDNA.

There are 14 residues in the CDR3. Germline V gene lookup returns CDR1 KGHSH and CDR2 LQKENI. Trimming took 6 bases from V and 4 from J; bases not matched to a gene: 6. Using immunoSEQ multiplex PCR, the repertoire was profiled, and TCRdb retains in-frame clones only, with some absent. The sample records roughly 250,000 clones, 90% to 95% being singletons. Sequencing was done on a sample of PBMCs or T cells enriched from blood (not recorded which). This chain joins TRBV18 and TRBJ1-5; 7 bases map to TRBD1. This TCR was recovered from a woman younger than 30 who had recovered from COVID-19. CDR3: CASSLRDSNQPQHF. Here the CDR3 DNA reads TGTGCCAGCTCGCTCCGGGACAGTAATCAGCCCCAGCATTTT.